This T cell receptor beta chain stems from a study of CD8 T cells in Susac syndrome. Sequencing of TCR beta was carried out in blood CD8+ and CD4+ T cells. The germline V gene has CDR1 MNHEY and CDR2 SVGAGI. The CDR3 covers 13 residues. Random hexamers were used to reverse transcribe about 0.5 to 1 ug of RNA. Each CDR3 protein is one row after TCRdb ran MiXCR on the immunoSEQ multiplex PCR reads. The sample lists 100,000 to 150,000 distinct CDR3 sequences, roughly 92% occurring once. As for this clonotype: Its antigen is not known. At one end the junction does not follow the germline gene, possibly because of a read error.

Study observations and caveats: The TCR sequencing and HLA analysis in the study involved a relatively small number of individuals, as the study acknowledged.

The TCR comes from a human donor in good health. The chain links TRBV6-5 to TRBJ2-5; the match to TRBD2 covers 8 bases. The sequencing input was CD4+ T cells from PBMCs. CDR3 amino acids: CARRLAGQETQYF. The CDR3 nucleotides read TGTGCCCGCAGATTAGCGGGACAAGAGACCCAGTACTTC.